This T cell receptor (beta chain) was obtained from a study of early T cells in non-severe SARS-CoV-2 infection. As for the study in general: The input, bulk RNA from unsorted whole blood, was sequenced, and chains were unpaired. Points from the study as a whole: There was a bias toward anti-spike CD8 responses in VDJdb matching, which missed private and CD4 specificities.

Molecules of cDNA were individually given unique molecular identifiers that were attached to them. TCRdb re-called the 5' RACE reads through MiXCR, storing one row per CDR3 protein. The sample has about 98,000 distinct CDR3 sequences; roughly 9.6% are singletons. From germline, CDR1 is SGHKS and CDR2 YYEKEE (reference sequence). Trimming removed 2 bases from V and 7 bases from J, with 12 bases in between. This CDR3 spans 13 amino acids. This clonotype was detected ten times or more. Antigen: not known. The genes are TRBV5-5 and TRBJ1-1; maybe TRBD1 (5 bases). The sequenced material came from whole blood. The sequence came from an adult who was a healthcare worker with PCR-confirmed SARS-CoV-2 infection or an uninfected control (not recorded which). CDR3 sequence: CASSFHRDGEAFF. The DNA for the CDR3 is TGTGCCAGCAGCTTTCACCGGGACGGTGAAGCTTTCTTT.